This T cell receptor (beta chain) emerged from a study of molecular identifiers for immune sequencing clone quantification. This clonotype has at least ten counts. Previously described methods and listed TCR primers were employed for the bulk TCR libraries. TCRdb redid the calling of the PCR reads with MiXCR, one entry per CDR3 protein. The table has 300,000 to 350,000 distinct CDR3 sequences, about a fifth seen once; the top ten hold 0.7% to 0.9%. There are 16 residues in the CDR3. Per the germline V gene, CDR1 is KGHDR and CDR2 is SFDVKD. Trimming pared 6 bases from V and 4 bases from J, leaving 18 bases between.

This sequence joins TRBV24-1 and TRBJ2-1; no clear D. The sequence was collected from a human donor in good health. Some libraries in this study had Jurkat cell RNA spiked in. Sequenced material: naive CD8+ T cells from blood, with Jurkat cell RNA spiked in. The subset was: FACS-sorted CD8+CD4-CCR7+CD45RA+ naive T cells. CDR3 DNA sequence: TGTGCCACCAGTCATGGCGATACCCCCGGATACAATGAGCAGTTCTTC. Its protein is CATSHGDTPGYNEQFF.